The 6 T cell receptor beta chains reported below all come from one sample, sequenced in a study of blood T cell repertoires in COVID-19. Assay: immunoSEQ multiplex PCR; the TCRdb copy retains only in-frame clones and omits some. The top ten hold 1.2% of the sample, which has over 200,000 clones, approximately 90% seen once. Sequenced sample: PBMCs or T cells enriched from blood (not recorded which). These receptors all stem from a young man who had recovered from COVID-19.

The chain uses TRBV14 and TRBJ1-1; no clear D. From germline, CDR1 is SGHDN and CDR2 FVKESK. The CDR3 covers 12 residues. The V end was cut by 1 base, the J end by 3 bases, with 3 bases between. The CDR3 bases are TGTGCCAGCAGCCAAGCCGACACTGAAGCTTTCTTT. Protein sequence: CASSQADTEAFF.

This CDR3 is CASSDLDFPGGANVLTF. CDR3 nucleotides: TGTGCCAGCAGTGATTTGGACTTCCCGGGCGGGGCCAACGTCCTGACTTTC. The V and J genes are TRBV25-1 and TRBJ2-6, with a tentative D call TRBD2 (5 bases). The V gene lost 3 bases and the J gene lost 4 bases, with 16 bases spanning the gap. CDR1 is MGHDK and CDR2 is SYGVNS in the germline V gene. This CDR3 has 17 amino acids.

The CDR3 DNA reads as TGTGCCAGCAGCCTAACTTACTATGGCTACACCTTC. Amino acids: CASSLTYYGYTF. This chain joins TRBV5-8 and TRBJ1-2; no definite D call. This CDR3 has 12 amino acids. With 4 bases removed from V and 3 bases from J, the gap between germline ends came to 7 bases. CDR1 is SGHTS and CDR2 is YDEGEE in the germline V gene.

The gene calls are TRBV9 and TRBJ2-5; 7 nucleotides align to TRBD2. The germline V gene has CDR1 SGDLS and CDR2 YYNGEE. This CDR3 comprises 15 residues. V gave up 0 bases and J gave up 6 bases; unmatched junction bases: 8. CDR3 coding DNA: TGTGCCAGCAGCGTAGGGGAGGGCCGTTTCCAGACCCAGTACTTC. Its translation: CASSVGEGRFQTQYF.

The chain employs TRBV5-4 and TRBJ2-4; perhaps TRBD2 as D (6 bases). With 2 bases removed from V and 7 bases from J, the gap between germline ends came to 16 bases. CDR1 is SGHNT, CDR2 YYREEE, per germline (reference sequence). CDR3 length equals 15 residues. In DNA form, the CDR3 reads TGTGCCAGCAGCTTACTAGCACCCGAGCCGAACATTCAGTACTTC. It specifies CASSLLAPEPNIQYF.

The chain has TRBV5-5 and TRBJ1-5; 10 bases line up with TRBD1. This CDR3 has 14 residues. Losses at the gene ends were 6 bases for V and 6 bases for J; bases not matched to a gene: 6. Germline values: CDR1 SGHKS, CDR2 YYEKEE (reference sequence). The CDR3 nucleotides are TGTGCCAGCAACCGACAGGGGGCTGGTCAGCCCCAGCATTTT. Its protein is CASNRQGAGQPQHF. Full variable domain (outside the CDR3, taken from reference TRBV5-5 and TRBJ1-5): DAGVTQSPTHLIKTRGQQVTLRCSPISGHKSVSWYQQVLGQGPQFIFQYYEKEERGRGNFPDRFSARQFPNYSSELNVNALLLGDSALYLCASNRQGAGQPQHFGDGTRLSIL.